A selection of T cell receptor beta chains follows, all from one sample in a study of vaccination effects on CD4 cells after COVID-19. Libraries were prepared by immunoSEQ multiplex PCR; TCRdb keeps only in-frame clonotypes and omits some of them. Of roughly 27,000 clones detected, about four fifths appear once; the ten largest clones hold roughly 1.4%. These receptors are not linked to any known antigen. Material: CD4+ T cells from PBMCs cultured with HCoV-NL63 spike peptides, obtained after COVID-19 vaccination. All receptors come from a human donor who received a COVID-19 vaccine. Some clones in this sample may be carry-over from other donors' samples. CDR3s leave out the opening cysteine and the closing phenylalanine or tryptophan.

v_gene: TRBV29-1
j_gene: TRBJ1-2
CDR3aa: SVQRGARGYT

v_gene: TRBV4-3
j_gene: TRBJ1-2
CDR3aa: ASSQDRRGVNYGYT

v_gene: TRBV18
j_gene: TRBJ2-2
CDR3aa: ASSPLAGDTGELF

v_gene: TRBV20-1
j_gene: TRBJ2-2
CDR3aa: SASPTRGNTGELF

v_gene: TRBV27
j_gene: TRBJ2-3
CDR3aa: ASSMLTGLAQDTQY

v_gene: TRBV6-6
j_gene: TRBJ2-3
CDR3aa: ASSYSQGATDTQY

v_gene: TRBV9
j_gene: TRBJ2-3
CDR3aa: ASRPPGLAGGDTQY

v_gene: TRBV28
j_gene: TRBJ2-4
CDR3aa: ASSLFWDRGGLAKNIQY

v_gene: TRBV27
j_gene: TRBJ1-4
CDR3aa: ASSLRVYNEKLF

v_gene: TRBV7-3
j_gene: TRBJ2-5
CDR3aa: ASSLGDRGPQY

v_gene: TRBV4-3
j_gene: TRBJ2-3
CDR3aa: ASSQDSGGRDTQY

v_gene: TRBV6-2/TRBV6-3
j_gene: TRBJ2-3
CDR3aa: ASSLGTVTDTQY

v_gene: TRBV7-3
j_gene: TRBJ2-1
CDR3aa: ASSFALAGAGEQF

v_gene: TRBV18
j_gene: TRBJ2-2
CDR3aa: ASSQLRAGDNTGELF

v_gene: TRBV7-9
j_gene: TRBJ2-1
CDR3aa: ASSPSVNVNEQF

v_gene: TRBV3-1/TRBV3-2
j_gene: TRBJ1-1
CDR3aa: ASSPPAGMNTEAF

v_gene: TRBV6-4
j_gene: TRBJ1-5
CDR3aa: ASTLGPIPSSNQPQH

v_gene: TRBV6-5
j_gene: TRBJ2-6
CDR3aa: ATRTTRANVLT

v_gene: TRBV6-5
j_gene: TRBJ1-5
CDR3aa: ASRQDSNQPQH

v_gene: TRBV19
j_gene: TRBJ1-2
CDR3aa: ASSVPGQGKLGYT

v_gene: TRBV4-3
j_gene: TRBJ1-1
CDR3aa: ASSQDLRQGIGTEAF

v_gene: TRBV2
j_gene: TRBJ2-3
CDR3aa: ASSFSGGPGDTQY

v_gene: TRBV3-1/TRBV3-2
j_gene: TRBJ2-2
CDR3aa: ASSHSGVTGELF

v_gene: TRBV7-9
j_gene: TRBJ2-6
CDR3aa: ASSVQSSGANVLT

v_gene: TRBV28
j_gene: TRBJ1-3
CDR3aa: ASTSSRGSGNTIY

v_gene: TRBV7-3
j_gene: TRBJ2-3
CDR3aa: ASSLQGNTDTQY

v_gene: TRBV24-1
j_gene: TRBJ2-1
CDR3aa: ATSDYEGGVEQF

v_gene: TRBV10-1
j_gene: TRBJ2-2
CDR3aa: ASSDVPPPGELF

v_gene: TRBV30
j_gene: TRBJ1-6
CDR3aa: AWSVRNLLNSPLH

v_gene: TRBV9
j_gene: TRBJ1-6
CDR3aa: ASSVAPSRGSGGSPLH

v_gene: TRBV19
j_gene: TRBJ1-6
CDR3aa: ASSTALTGGVVYNSPLH

v_gene: TRBV6-1
j_gene: TRBJ1-3
CDR3aa: ASSEQGDTIY

v_gene: TRBV11-2
j_gene: TRBJ2-4
CDR3aa: ASSERWDTLAKNIQY

v_gene: TRBV6-4
j_gene: TRBJ1-2
CDR3aa: ASSVTGGLGGYT

v_gene: TRBV6-5
j_gene: TRBJ1-3
CDR3aa: ASRPGIFVDTIY

v_gene: TRBV6-5
j_gene: TRBJ1-2
CDR3aa: ASRVDLGGYGYT

v_gene: TRBV4-1
j_gene: TRBJ2-5
CDR3aa: ASSQKPYQETQY

v_gene: TRBV27
j_gene: TRBJ2-5
CDR3aa: ASSLLGVSEETQY

v_gene: TRBV5-5
j_gene: TRBJ2-3
CDR3aa: ASSLIEGGTDTQY

v_gene: TRBV10-1
j_gene: TRBJ1-4
CDR3aa: ASSDQGEKLF

v_gene: TRBV18
j_gene: TRBJ1-5
CDR3aa: ASSPEGTYQPQH

v_gene: TRBV21-1
j_gene: TRBJ2-3
CDR3aa: ASNAYLTSGGRTDTQY

v_gene: TRBV6-5
j_gene: TRBJ2-5
CDR3aa: ASRVAGGRETQY

v_gene: TRBV10-3
j_gene: TRBJ1-6
CDR3aa: AISEEGTTNSPLH

v_gene: TRBV7-2
j_gene: TRBJ1-2
CDR3aa: ASSLAPVNYGYT

v_gene: TRBV6-5
j_gene: TRBJ1-4
CDR3aa: ASARGAREKLF

v_gene: TRBV2
j_gene: TRBJ2-1
CDR3aa: ASSPGTNPYNEQF

v_gene: TRBV28
j_gene: TRBJ1-3
CDR3aa: ASSPGGVMGSGNTIY

v_gene: TRBV6-1
j_gene: TRBJ1-5
CDR3aa: ASSAIYNSGPGNQPQH

v_gene: TRBV7-9
j_gene: TRBJ2-5
CDR3aa: ASSFGTGQETQY